This TCR beta chain is from a study of blood T cells in healthy people across ages. Study-level points and caveats: Unsorted PBMC input precluded a conclusive naive versus antigen-experienced comparison. Higher diversity and more naive CD4+ cells were features of long-lived donors, compared to aged donors. Those diversity estimates obtained from one million T cells were thought to be underestimates.

Comments on this clonotype: Its antigen remains unknown. The germline gene is not matched at one end of the junction; a read error may be the cause.

Together with a sample-barcoded 5' primer, a J-beta primer mix was included in a second PCR lasting roughly 6 to 12 cycles. TCRdb reanalysed the 5' RACE reads using MiXCR and keeps one entry per CDR3 protein. The top ten clones hold roughly 8.2% of a sample with around 1,500,000 distinct CDR3 sequences, 28% of them seen once. Germline V CDR1 and CDR2: DFQATT, SNEGSKA (reference sequence). The CDR3 spans 13 residues. The material sequenced was blood. The TCR was taken from a woman aged 25 to 39 in good health. The rearrangement joins TRBV20-1 to TRBJ2-7; the match to TRBD2 covers 7 bases. The CDR3 is CSAREGGPGERYF. CDR3 nucleotides: TGCAGTGCTAGAGAGGGAGGGCCGGGAGAGCGGTACTTC.